The clone carrying this T cell receptor beta chain was recorded a few times. These data are taken from a study of T-cell reconstitution after alpha-beta-depleted transplantation in children. The V and J ends lost 0 bases and 4 bases, in that order; junction bases with no gene match: 2. This CDR3 region has 15 residues. Germline-derived CDR1 and CDR2 are KGHDR and SFDVKD. Unique molecular identifiers tagged the TCRbeta library. TCRdb independently ran MiXCR on the PCR reads; one entry per CDR3 protein. The sample lists hundreds of thousands of distinct CDR3 sequences; 15% to 20% were seen once. V and J are TRBV24-1 and TRBJ2-1, with 7 bases fitting TRBD1. The source is a boy in the first two years of life who had a stem cell transplant for Wiskott-Aldrich syndrome, so the T cells may come from the graft donor. Sample: PBMCs, mostly from graft donor cells, taken 360 days after TCRalphabeta/CD19-depleted stem cell transplant. The chain's CDR3 is CATSDLRDRYNEQFF. The CDR3 DNA reads TGTGCCACCAGTGATTTGCGGGACAGATACAATGAGCAGTTCTTC.